This entry is about one TCR beta chain. The CDR3 extends over 14 amino acids. CDR1 is LGHNA, CDR2 YNFKEQ, per germline. Deletions cut 0 bases from V and 0 bases from J, with 6 bases between. Using its own MiXCR run on the RT-PCR reads, TCRdb lists one record per CDR3 protein. The table lists a few hundred thousand distinct CDR3 sequences, around 11% of them singletons. This sample stems from a study of response to subunit inactivated influenza vaccine. These sequences were also reported in another study, on T cells expressing NK-cell markers. As reported in that work: In generating TCR beta cDNA, 5'RACE template switching with UMIs was used.

The chain employs TRBV4-2 and TRBJ2-7; D is unclear. The material sequenced was PBMCs from blood, taken on the day of vaccination. The origin of this receptor is a man in his fifties or sixties who received an inactivated influenza vaccine. CDR3 protein: CASSQDTASYEQYF. The DNA for the CDR3 is TGTGCCAGCAGCCAAGATACAGCCTCCTACGAGCAGTACTTC.